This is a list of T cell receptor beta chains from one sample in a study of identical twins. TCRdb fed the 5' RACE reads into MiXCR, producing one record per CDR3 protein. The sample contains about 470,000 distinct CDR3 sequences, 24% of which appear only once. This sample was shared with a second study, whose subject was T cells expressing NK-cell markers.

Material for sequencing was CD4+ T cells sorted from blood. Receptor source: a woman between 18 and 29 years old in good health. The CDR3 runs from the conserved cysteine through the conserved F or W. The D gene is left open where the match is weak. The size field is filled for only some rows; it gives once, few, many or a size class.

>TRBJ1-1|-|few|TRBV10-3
TGTGCCATCAGGGGGACGCAGAACACTGAAGCTTTCTTT
CAIRGTQNTEAFF
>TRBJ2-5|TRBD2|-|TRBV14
TGTGCCAGCAGCGCCAGCGGGAGGGCCGGAGAGACCCAGTACTTC
CASSASGRAGETQYF
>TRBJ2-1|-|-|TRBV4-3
TGCGCCAGCAGCCAAGATACCCTCGGTGAGCAGTTCTTC
CASSQDTLGEQFF
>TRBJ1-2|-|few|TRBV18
TGTGCCAGCTCACCACAGGAAAATGGCTACACCTTC
CASSPQENGYTF
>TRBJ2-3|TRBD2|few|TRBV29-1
TGCAGCGTTGGGGGCGGGAGGGCCAACCCAGATACGCAGTATTTT
CSVGGGRANPDTQYF
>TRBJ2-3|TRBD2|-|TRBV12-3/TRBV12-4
TGTGCCAGCAATCCGACTAGCGGGGGGCTCCTTGTTACGCAGTATTTT
CASNPTSGGLLVTQYF
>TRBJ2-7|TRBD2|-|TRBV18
TGTGCCAGCTCACAGGGACTAGGGTTAGGTCGAGAGCAGTACTTC
CASSQGLGLGREQYF
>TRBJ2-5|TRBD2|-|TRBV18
TGTGCCAGCTCACCTATGGGACTAGCGGTTCAAGAGACCCAGTACTTC
CASSPMGLAVQETQYF
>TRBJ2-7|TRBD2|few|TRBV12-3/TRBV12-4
TGTGCCAGCAGTTTAGCGGAGCGGGGGGTGCCCTACGAGCAGTACTTC
CASSLAERGVPYEQYF
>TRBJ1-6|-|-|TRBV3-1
TGTGCCAGCAGCCCGAACCTAGGTTACTCACCCCTCCACTTT
CASSPNLGYSPLHF
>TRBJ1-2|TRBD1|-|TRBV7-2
TGTGCCAGCAGCTTGACAGGGGGGGGCTACACCTTC
CASSLTGGGYTF
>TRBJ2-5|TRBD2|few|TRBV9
TGTGCCAGCAGCGCCCGACTAGCGGGAGAAGAGACCCAGTACTTC
CASSARLAGEETQYF
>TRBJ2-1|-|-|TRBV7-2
TGTGCCAGCAGCCAACAGAGCTCCTACAATGAGCAGTTCTTC
CASSQQSSYNEQFF
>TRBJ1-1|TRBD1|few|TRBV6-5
TGTGCCAGCAGTTACGGGACAGGGGGGAGCACTGAAGCTTTCTTT
CASSYGTGGSTEAFF
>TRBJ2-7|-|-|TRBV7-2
TGTGCCAGCAGCTCCTCATATGGGGGTTCCTACGAGCAGTACTTC
CASSSSYGGSYEQYF
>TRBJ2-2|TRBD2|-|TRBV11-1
TGTGCCAGCAGCTTGGGTCTTCGCGGGAGGGAGGACACCGGGGAGCTGTTTTTT
CASSLGLRGREDTGELFF
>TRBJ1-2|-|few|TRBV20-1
TGCAGTGCTTCGGACGGAACTGGCTACACCTTC
CSASDGTGYTF
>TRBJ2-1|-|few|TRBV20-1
TGCAGTGCTCAGAGGTCTGGGGGGGCGGGTGAGCAGTTCTTC
CSAQRSGGAGEQFF
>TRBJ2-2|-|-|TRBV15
TGTGCCACCAGTCGGTCGAACACCGGGGAGCTGTTTTTT
CATSRSNTGELFF